The entry below describes one T cell receptor (beta chain). Its antigen is not identified. This sample is part of a study of cytomegalovirus exposure and HLA in healthy donors. The CDR3 has 13 residues. CDR1 SGHVS and CDR2 FQNEAQ come from the germline V gene. Between the trimmed V and J ends, which lost 5 bases and 5 bases, there was a span of 12 bases. The PCR had 60 Vbeta and 13 Jbeta primers. TCRdb's table, derived via immunoSEQ multiplex PCR, lists solely in-frame clones and lacks some. The sample records about 150,000 clones, about 70% being singletons. Points from the study as a whole: The classifier, whose performance was assessed in both the original and validation cohorts, reportedly diagnosed cytomegalovirus status with high specificity and sensitivity. In a later analysis, at a false discovery rate of 0.05, approximately 18,000 TCR beta sequences were associated with HLA alleles. What a later analysis reportedly showed was that an Asian-associated ancestry cluster had fewer N-insertions than the roughly 670-donor mean.

This receptor was obtained from a man in his late teens or twenties in good health and CMV-seronegative. The source material was PBMCs. The gene calls are TRBV7-8 and TRBJ2-5, with D possibly being TRBD2 (6 bases). This CDR3 is CASSAGPRETQYF. The CDR3 coding sequence is TGTGCCAGCAGCGCGGGACCGAGGGAGACCCAGTACTTC.